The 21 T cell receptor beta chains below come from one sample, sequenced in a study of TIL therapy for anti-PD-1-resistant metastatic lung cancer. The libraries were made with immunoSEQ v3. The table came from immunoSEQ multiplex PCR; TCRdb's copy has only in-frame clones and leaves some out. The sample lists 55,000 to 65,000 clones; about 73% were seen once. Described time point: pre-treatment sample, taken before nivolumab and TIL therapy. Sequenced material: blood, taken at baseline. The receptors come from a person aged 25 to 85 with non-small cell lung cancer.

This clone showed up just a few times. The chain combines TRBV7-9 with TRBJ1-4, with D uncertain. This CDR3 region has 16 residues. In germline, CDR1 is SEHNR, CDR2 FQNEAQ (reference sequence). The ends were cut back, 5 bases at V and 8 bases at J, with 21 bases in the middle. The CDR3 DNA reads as TGTGCCAGCAGCACCCTCGGCGGAGGGCGAAGGGAAAAACTGTTTTTT. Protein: CASSTLGGGRREKLFF.

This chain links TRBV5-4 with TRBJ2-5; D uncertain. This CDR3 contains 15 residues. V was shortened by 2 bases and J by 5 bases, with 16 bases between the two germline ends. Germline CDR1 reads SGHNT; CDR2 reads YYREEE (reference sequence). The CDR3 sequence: CASSLPGRRVETQYF. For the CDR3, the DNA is TGTGCCAGCAGCTTACCCGGACGAAGGGTGGAGACCCAGTACTTC.

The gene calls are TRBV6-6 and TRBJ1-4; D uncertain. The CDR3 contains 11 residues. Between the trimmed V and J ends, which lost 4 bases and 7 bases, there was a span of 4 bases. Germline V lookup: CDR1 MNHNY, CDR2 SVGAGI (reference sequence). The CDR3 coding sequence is TGTGCCAGCAGTTTAGCTGAAAAACTGTTTTTT. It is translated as CASSLAEKLFF.

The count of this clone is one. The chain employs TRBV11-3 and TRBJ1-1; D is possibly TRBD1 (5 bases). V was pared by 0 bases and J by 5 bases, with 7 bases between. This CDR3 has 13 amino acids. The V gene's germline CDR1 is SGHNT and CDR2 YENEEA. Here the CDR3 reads CASSLEGDTEAFF. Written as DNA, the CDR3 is TGTGCCAGCAGCTTAGAGGGGGATACTGAAGCTTTCTTT.

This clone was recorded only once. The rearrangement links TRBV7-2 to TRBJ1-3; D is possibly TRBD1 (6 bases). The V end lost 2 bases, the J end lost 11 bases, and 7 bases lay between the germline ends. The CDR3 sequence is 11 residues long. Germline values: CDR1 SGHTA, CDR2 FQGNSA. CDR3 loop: CASSLNRAIYF. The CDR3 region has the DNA TGTGCCAGCAGCTTAAACAGGGCCATATATTTT.

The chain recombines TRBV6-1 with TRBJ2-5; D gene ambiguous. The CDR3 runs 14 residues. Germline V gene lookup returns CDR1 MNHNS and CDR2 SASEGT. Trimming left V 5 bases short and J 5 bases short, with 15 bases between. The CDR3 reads CASSRSTLDETQYF. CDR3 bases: TGTGCCAGCAGTCGAAGTACGTTGGACGAGACCCAGTACTTC.

The CDR3 region is CASSLGVPGTSGSGELFF. CDR3 sequence (DNA): TGTGCCAGCAGCTTAGGTGTCCCCGGGACTAGCGGCTCCGGGGAGCTGTTTTTT. This chain connects TRBV7-2 to TRBJ2-2; 11 positions agree with TRBD2. The germline gives CDR1 SGHTA, CDR2 FQGNSA. The CDR3 covers 18 residues. Trimming removed 1 base from V and 6 bases from J; junction bases left unmatched: 10.

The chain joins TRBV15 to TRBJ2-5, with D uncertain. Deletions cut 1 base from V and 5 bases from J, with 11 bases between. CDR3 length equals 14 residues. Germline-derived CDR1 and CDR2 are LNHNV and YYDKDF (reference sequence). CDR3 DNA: TGTGCCACCAGCAGAGTGATGTCGACTGAGACCCAGTACTTC. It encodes CATSRVMSTETQYF. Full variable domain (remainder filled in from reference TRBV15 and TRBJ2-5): DAMVIQNPRYQVTQFGKPVTLSCSQTLNHNVMYWYQQKSSQAPKLLFHYYDKDFNNEADTPDNFQSRRPNTSFCFLDIRSPGLGDTAMYLCATSRVMSTETQYFGPGTRLLVL.

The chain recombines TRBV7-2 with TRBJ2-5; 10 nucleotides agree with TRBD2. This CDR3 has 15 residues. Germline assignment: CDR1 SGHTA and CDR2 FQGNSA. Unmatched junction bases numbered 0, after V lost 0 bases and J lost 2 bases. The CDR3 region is CASSLASGGQETQYF. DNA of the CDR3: TGTGCCAGCAGCTTAGCTAGCGGGGGGCAAGAGACCCAGTACTTC.

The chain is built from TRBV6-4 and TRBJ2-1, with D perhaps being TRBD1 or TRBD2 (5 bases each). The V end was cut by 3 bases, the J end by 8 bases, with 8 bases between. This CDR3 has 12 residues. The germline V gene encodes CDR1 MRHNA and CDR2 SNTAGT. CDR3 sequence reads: CASSEGEHEQFF. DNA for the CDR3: TGTGCCAGCAGTGAGGGGGAGCATGAGCAGTTCTTC.

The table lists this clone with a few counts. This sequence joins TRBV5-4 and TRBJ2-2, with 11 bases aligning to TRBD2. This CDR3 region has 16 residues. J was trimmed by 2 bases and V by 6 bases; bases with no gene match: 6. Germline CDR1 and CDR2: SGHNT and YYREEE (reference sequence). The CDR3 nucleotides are TGTGCCAGCACCGTCCTAGCGGGGGGTAACACCGGGGAGCTGTTTTTT. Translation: CASTVLAGGNTGELFF.

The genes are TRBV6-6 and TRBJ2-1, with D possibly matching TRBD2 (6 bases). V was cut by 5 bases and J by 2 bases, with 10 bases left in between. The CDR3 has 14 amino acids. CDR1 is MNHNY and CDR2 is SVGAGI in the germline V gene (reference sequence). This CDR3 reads CASSQAGPYNEQFF. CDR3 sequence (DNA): TGTGCCAGCAGTCAGGCGGGACCCTACAATGAGCAGTTCTTC.

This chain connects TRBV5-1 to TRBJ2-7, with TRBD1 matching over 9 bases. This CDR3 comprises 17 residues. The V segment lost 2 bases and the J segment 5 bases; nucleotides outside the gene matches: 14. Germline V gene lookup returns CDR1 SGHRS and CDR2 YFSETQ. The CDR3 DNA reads TGCGCCAGCAGCTTAGGGACAGGGTCTTCCATCCGTAACGAGCAGTACTTC. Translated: CASSLGTGSSIRNEQYF.

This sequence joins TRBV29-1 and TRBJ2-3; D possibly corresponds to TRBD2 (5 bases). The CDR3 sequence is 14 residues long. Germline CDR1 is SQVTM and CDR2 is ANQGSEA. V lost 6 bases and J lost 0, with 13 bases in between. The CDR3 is CSVGLGVSTDTQYF. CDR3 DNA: TGCAGCGTGGGTCTCGGGGTAAGCACAGATACGCAGTATTTT.

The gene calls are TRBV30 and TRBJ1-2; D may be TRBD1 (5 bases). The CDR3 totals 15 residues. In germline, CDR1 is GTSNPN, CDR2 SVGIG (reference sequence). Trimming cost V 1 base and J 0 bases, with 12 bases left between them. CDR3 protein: CAWSEGAAANYGYTF. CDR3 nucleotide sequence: TGTGCCTGGAGTGAAGGGGCAGCAGCTAACTATGGCTACACCTTC.

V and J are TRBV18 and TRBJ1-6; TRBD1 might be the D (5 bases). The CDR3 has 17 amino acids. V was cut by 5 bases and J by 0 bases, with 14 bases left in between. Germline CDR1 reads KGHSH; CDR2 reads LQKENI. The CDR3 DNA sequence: TGTGCCAGCTCAGGGGACGCCCGGAGCTCCTATAATTCACCCCTCCACTTT. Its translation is CASSGDARSSYNSPLHF.

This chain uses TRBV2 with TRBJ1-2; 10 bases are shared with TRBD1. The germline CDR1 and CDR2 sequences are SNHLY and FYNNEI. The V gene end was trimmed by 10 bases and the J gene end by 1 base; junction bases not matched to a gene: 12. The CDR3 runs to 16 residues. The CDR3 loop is CAIQPGQGLGNYGYTF. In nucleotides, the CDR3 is TGTGCCATCCAGCCGGGACAGGGGCTGGGTAACTATGGCTACACCTTC.

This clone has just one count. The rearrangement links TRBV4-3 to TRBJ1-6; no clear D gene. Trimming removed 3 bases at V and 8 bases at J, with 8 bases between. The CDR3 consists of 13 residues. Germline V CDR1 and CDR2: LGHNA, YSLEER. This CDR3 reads CASSQGYDSPLHF. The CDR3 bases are TGCGCCAGCAGCCAGGGTTACGATTCACCCCTCCACTTT.

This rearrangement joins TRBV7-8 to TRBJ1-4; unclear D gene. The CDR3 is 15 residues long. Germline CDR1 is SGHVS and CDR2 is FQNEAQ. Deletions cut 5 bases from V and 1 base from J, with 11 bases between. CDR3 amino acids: CASSLSWGTNEKLFF. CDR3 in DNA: TGTGCCAGCAGCCTTTCATGGGGAACTAATGAAAAACTGTTTTTT.

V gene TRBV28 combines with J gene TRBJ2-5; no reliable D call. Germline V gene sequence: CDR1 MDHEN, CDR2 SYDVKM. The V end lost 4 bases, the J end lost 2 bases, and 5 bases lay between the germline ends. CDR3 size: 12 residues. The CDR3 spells CASSSTQETQYF. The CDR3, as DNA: TGTGCCAGCAGTTCTACACAAGAGACCCAGTACTTC.

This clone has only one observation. Here the CDR3 DNA reads TGCGCCAGCAGCTTGGGTGAGCGGAGCGCCTACGAGCAGTACTTC. Amino acid sequence: CASSLGERSAYEQYF. This sequence joins TRBV5-1 and TRBJ2-7, with D maybe TRBD2 (5 bases). Germline V gene sequence: CDR1 SGHRS, CDR2 YFSETQ. V gave up 0 bases and J gave up 2 bases, with 12 bases separating them. The CDR3 sequence is 15 residues long.